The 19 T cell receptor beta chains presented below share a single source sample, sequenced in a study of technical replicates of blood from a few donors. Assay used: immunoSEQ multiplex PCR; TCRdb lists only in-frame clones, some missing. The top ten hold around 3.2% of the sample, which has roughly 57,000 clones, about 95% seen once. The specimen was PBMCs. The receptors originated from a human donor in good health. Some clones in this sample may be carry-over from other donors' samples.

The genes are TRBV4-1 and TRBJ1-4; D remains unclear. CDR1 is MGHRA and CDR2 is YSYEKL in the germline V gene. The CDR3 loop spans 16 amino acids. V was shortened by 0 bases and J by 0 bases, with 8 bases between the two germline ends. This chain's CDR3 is CASSQDQAATNEKLFF. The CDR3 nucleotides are TGCGCCAGCAGCCAAGATCAAGCTGCAACTAATGAAAAACTGTTTTTT.

In DNA, the CDR3 is TGTGCCAGCAGCCGTGAGGTGGACTACCTCTGGGAGCAGTACTTC. This gives the protein CASSREVDYLWEQYF. This chain connects TRBV7-8 to TRBJ2-7; tentative D call: TRBD2 (6 bases). CDR1 is SGHVS and CDR2 is FQNEAQ in the germline V gene. Trimming took off 5 bases at V and 7 bases at J, with 21 bases between the two ends. CDR3 length equals 15 residues.

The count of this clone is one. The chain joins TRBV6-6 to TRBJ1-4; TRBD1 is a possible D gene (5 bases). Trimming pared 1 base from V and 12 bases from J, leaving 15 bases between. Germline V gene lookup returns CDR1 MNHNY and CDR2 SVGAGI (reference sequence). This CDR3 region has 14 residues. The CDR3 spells CASSYFSTVSELFF. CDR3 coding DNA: TGTGCCAGCAGTTACTTCTCGACAGTATCAGAACTGTTTTTT.

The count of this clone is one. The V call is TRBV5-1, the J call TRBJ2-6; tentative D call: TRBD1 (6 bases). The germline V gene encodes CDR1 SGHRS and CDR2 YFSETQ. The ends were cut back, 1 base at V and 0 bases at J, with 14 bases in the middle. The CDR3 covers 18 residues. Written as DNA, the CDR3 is TGCGCCAGCAGCTTGAGGGTGGCAGGGGACTCTGGGGCCAACGTCCTGACTTTC. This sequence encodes CASSLRVAGDSGANVLTF.

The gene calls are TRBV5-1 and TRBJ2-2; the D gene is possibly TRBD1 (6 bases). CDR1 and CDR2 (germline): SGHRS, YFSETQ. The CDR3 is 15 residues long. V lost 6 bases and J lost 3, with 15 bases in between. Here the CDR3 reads CASTTGPPDTGELFF. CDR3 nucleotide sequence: TGCGCCAGCACTACAGGGCCTCCGGACACCGGGGAGCTGTTTTTT.

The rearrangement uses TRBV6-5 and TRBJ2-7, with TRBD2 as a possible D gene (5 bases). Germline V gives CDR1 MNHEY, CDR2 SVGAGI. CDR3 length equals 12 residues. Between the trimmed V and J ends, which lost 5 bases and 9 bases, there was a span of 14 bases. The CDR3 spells CASSTPQAGQYF. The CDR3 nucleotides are TGTGCCAGCAGTACCCCTCAGGCGGGGCAGTACTTC.

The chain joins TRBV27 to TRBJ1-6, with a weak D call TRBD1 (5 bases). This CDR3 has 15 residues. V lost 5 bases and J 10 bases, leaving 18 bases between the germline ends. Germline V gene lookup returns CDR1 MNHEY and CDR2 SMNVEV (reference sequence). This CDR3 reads CASSGEGRGSSPLHF. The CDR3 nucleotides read TGTGCCAGCAGTGGGGAGGGTAGGGGTTCCTCACCCCTCCACTTT.

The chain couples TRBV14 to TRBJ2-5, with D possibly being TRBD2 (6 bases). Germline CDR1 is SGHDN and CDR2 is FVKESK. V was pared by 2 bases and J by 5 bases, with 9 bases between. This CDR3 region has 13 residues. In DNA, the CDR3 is TGTGCCAGCAGCCAATGGGGGGTTGAGACCCAGTACTTC. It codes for CASSQWGVETQYF.

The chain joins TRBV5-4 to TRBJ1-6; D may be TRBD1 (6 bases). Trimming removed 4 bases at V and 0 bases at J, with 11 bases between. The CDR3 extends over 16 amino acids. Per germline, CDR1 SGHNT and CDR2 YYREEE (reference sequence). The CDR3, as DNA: TGTGCCAGCAGCCGACAGGACAGCTCCTATAATTCACCCCTCCACTTT. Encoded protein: CASSRQDSSYNSPLHF.

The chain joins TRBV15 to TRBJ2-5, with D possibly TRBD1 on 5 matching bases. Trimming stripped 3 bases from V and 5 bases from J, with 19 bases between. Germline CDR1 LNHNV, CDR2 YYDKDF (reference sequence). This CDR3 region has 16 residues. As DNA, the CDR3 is TGTGCCACCAGCAGTCAAAGTCAGGGTTTGCGGGAGACCCAGTACTTC. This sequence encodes CATSSQSQGLRETQYF.

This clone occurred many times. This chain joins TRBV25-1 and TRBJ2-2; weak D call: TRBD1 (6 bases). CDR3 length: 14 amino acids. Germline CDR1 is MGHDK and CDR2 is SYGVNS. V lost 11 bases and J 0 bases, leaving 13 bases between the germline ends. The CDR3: CASTDRSNTGELFF. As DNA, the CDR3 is TGTGCCTCCACCGACAGGTCGAACACCGGGGAGCTGTTTTTT.

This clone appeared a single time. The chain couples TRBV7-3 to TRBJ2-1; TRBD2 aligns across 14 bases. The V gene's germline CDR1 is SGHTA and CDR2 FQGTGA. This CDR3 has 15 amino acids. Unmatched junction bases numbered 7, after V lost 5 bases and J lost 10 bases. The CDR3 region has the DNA TGTGCCAGCAGCCGGGGACTAGCGGGAGTAGAAGAGCAGTTCTTC. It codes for CASSRGLAGVEEQFF. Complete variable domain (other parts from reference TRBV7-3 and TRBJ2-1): GAGVSQTPSNKVTEKGKYVELRCDPISGHTALYWYRQSLGQGPEFLIYFQGTGAADDSGLPNDRFFAVRPEGSVSTLKIQRTERGDSAVYLCASSRGLAGVEEQFFGPGTRLTVL.

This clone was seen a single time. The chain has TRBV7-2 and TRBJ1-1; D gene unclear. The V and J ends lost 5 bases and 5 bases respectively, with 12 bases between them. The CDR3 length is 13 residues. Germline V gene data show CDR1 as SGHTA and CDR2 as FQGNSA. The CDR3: CASSNTPGTEAFF. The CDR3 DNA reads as TGTGCCAGCAGCAACACCCCGGGGACTGAAGCTTTCTTT.

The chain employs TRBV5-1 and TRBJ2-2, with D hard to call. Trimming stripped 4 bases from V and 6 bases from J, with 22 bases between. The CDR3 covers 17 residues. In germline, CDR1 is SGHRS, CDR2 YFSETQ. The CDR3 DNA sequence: TGCGCCAGCAGCCCCCAGTCTCCACCCAACAGTCCCGGGGAGCTGTTTTTT. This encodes CASSPQSPPNSPGELFF.

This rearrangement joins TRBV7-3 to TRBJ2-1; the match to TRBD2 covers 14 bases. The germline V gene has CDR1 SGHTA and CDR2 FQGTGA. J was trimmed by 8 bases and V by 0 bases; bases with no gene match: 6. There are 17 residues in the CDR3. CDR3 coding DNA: TGTGCCAGCAGCTTAACGGCGGGACTAGCGGGAGTACATGAGCAGTTCTTC. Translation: CASSLTAGLAGVHEQFF.

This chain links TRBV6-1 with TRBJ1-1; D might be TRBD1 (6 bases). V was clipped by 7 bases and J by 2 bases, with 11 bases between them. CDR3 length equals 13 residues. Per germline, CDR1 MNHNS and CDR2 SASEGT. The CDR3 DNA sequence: TGTGCCAGCAAACGACAGGTAAACACTGAAGCTTTCTTT. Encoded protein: CASKRQVNTEAFF.

Here the CDR3 DNA reads TGTGCCAGCAGCGCCACAACTTCCCGGGACTACGAGCAGTACTTC. Its translation is CASSATTSRDYEQYF. The rearrangement links TRBV9 to TRBJ2-7; D may be TRBD2 (5 bases). V dropped 3 bases and J dropped 3 bases, with 16 bases sitting between them. The CDR3 is made up of 15 amino acids. Germline loops: CDR1 SGDLS, CDR2 YYNGEE.

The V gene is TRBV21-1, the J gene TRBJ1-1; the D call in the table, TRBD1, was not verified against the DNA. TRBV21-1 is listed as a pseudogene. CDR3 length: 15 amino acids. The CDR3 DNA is TGTGCCAGCAGCAAAGCATCAGGGGGCGCGACTGAAGCTTTCTTT. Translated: CASSKASGGATEAFF.

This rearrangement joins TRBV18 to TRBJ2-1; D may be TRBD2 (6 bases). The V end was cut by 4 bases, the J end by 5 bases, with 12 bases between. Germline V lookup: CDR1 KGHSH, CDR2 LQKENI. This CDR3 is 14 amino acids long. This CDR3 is CASSHPGLNNEQFF. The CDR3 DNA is TGTGCCAGCTCACACCCGGGACTGAACAATGAGCAGTTCTTC.